This TCR beta chain was identified in a study of blood T cell repertoires in COVID-19. Germline CDR1 and CDR2: SNHLY and FYNNEI. V gave up 10 bases and J gave up 5 bases, with 16 bases separating them. The CDR3 has 13 residues. Generated by immunoSEQ multiplex PCR, the TCRdb table keeps only in-frame clones and is missing some. The sample includes about 200,000 clones, approximately 82% of them seen just once. The sequenced sample consisted of peripheral blood. This chain joins TRBV2 and TRBJ2-3, with a weak D call TRBD2 (6 bases). This sequence originates from a human donor in a cohort sampled during active COVID-19. CDR3 protein: CATRPGDGDTQYF. The CDR3 bases are TGTGCCACTCGACCGGGGGACGGAGATACGCAGTATTTT.